The clone carrying this T cell receptor beta chain appeared a few times. Its antigen is unidentified. The sample originates from a study of T cells in Graves' hyperthyroidism and ophthalmopathy. Study results and caveats: The model foresaw ophthalmopathy a median roughly 6 months prior to onset.

RNA transcripts yielded amplified TCR beta CDR3 regions. First-round RT-PCR with HTBI primers amplified the TCR CDR3 region. MiXCR, applied by TCRdb to the multiplex PCR reads, yields one record per CDR3 protein. This repertoire shows more than 350,000 distinct CDR3 sequences, roughly 17% found once; its top ten account for more than 30%. The CDR3 runs to 15 residues. Germline values: CDR1 LGHDT, CDR2 YNNKEL (reference sequence). Trimming took 4 bases from V and 8 from J; bases not matched to a gene: 10. Uncontrolled infection, other autoimmune disease, pregnancy or lactation disqualified patients from enrolment. Diagnoses were made from clinical symptoms, serum measures (thyroxine and TRAb), thyroid ultrasound and orbital computed tomography. Each 10 ml fresh peripheral blood draw supplied the PBMCs.

The sequencing sample was made of blood. The rearrangement joins TRBV3-1 to TRBJ1-4, with 7 bases lining up with TRBD1. This TCR came from a woman in her 30s with Graves' hyperthyroidism that later progressed to Graves' ophthalmopathy. CDR3 DNA sequence: TGTGCCAGCAGCCCTACAGGGGATGCGTCCGAAAAACTGTTTTTT. Protein sequence: CASSPTGDASEKLFF.